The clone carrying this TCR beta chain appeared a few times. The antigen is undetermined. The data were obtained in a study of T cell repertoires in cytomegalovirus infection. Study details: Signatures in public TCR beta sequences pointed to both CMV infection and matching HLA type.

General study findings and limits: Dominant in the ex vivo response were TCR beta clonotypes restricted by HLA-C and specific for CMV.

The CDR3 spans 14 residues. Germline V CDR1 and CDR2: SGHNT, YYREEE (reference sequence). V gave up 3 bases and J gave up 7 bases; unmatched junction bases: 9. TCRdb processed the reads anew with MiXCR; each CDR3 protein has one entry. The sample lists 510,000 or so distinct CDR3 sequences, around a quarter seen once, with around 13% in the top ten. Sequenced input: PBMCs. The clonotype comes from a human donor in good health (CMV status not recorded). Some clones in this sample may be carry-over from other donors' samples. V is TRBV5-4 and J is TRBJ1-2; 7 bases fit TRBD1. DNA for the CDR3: TGTGCCAGCAGCTCGACAGGGCCCATAGCTGGCTACACCTTC. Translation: CASSSTGPIAGYTF.